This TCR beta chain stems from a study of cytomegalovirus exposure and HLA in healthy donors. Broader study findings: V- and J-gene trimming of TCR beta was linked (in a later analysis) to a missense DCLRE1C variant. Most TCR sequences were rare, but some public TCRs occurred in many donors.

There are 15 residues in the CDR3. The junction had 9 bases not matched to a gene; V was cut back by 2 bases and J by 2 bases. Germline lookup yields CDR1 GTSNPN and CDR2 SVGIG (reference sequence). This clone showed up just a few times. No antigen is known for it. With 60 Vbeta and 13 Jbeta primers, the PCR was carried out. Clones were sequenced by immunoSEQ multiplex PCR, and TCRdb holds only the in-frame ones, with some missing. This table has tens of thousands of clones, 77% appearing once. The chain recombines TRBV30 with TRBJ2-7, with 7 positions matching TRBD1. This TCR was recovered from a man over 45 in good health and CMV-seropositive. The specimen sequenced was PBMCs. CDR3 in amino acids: CAWSPPDRVAYEQYF. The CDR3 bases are TGTGCCTGGAGTCCTCCAGACAGGGTAGCCTACGAGCAGTACTTC. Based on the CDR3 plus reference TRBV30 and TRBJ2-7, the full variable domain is SQTIHQWPATLVQPVGSPLSLECTVEGTSNPNLYWYRQAAGRGLQLLFYSVGIGQISSEVPQNLSASRPQDRQFILSSKKLLLSDSGFYLCAWSPPDRVAYEQYFGPGTRLTVT.